These 21 T cell receptor beta chains share one sample of origin, sequenced in a study of CD8+CD57+ T cells in acquired aplastic anemia. TCR beta VDJ and CDR3 profiles were obtained from a genomic DNA template. TCRdb independently ran MiXCR on the reads; one entry per CDR3 protein. The sample contains 300,000 or so distinct CDR3 sequences, approximately 55% of which appear only once. Material: sorted CD4+, CD8+, or CD8+CD57+ T cells (not recorded which) from PBMCs. These receptors all come from a human donor with severe aplastic anemia or a healthy control (not recorded which).

The sample holds one count of this clonotype. The chain has TRBV10-3 and TRBJ2-5, with D unresolved. CDR1 is ENHRY and CDR2 is SYGVKD in the germline V gene. Trimming removed 2 bases at V and 5 bases at J, with 9 bases between. The CDR3 contains 13 residues. CDR3 region: CAISETGLETQYF. The CDR3 nucleotides read TGTGCCATCAGTGAGACTGGTTTGGAGACCCAGTACTTC.

The rearrangement joins TRBV7-3 to TRBJ1-3; TRBD1 matches 9 bases. Germline lookup yields CDR1 SGHTA and CDR2 FQGTGA. This CDR3 contains 16 residues. V lost 5 bases and J lost 10; bases outside the gene matches: 15. CDR3 sequence (DNA): TGTGCCAGCAGCCATCGGGACAGGGCGGTGAGAGGGACCATATATTTT. Its protein is CASSHRDRAVRGTIYF.

This clonotype was counted at least ten times. The V call is TRBV5-6, the J call TRBJ1-5, with 9 bases fitting TRBD1. Unmatched junction bases numbered 7, after V lost 2 bases and J lost 4 bases. The CDR3 consists of 16 residues. Germline loops: CDR1 SGHDT, CDR2 YYEEEE. The CDR3 DNA sequence: TGTGCCAGCAGCTTTGGCGGGACAGGGAATAATCAGCCCCAGCATTTT. This translates into CASSFGGTGNNQPQHF.

There are many counts of this clonotype. The chain recombines TRBV4-2 with TRBJ1-2; D is possibly TRBD1 (5 bases). The germline V and J ends were trimmed by 0 bases and 0 bases, with 11 bases remaining between them. The CDR3 is 16 amino acids. The germline V gene encodes CDR1 LGHNA and CDR2 YNFKEQ. The CDR3 loop reads CASSQEIGGANYGYTF. The CDR3 bases are TGTGCCAGCAGCCAAGAGATTGGGGGGGCTAACTATGGCTACACCTTC.

This clonotype was seen a handful of times. This chain joins TRBV7-2 and TRBJ2-3; 8 bases are a match to TRBD2. The germline CDR1 and CDR2 sequences are SGHTA and FQGNSA. V was clipped by 5 bases and J by 4 bases; unmatched bases: 8. There are 15 residues in the CDR3. The CDR3 spells CASSPGGGGADTQYF. The CDR3 DNA is TGTGCCAGCAGCCCGGGGGGGGGGGGGGCAGATACGCAGTATTTT. Full variable domain (rest looked up from reference TRBV7-2 and TRBJ2-3): GAGVSQSPSNKVTEKGKDVELRCDPISGHTALYWYRQSLGQGLEFLIYFQGNSAPDKSGLPSDRFSAERTGGSVSTLTIQRTQQEDSAVYLCASSPGGGGADTQYFGPGTRLTVL.

The chain couples TRBV11-2 to TRBJ2-1; a possible D gene is TRBD1 (5 bases). The germline gives CDR1 SGHAT, CDR2 FQNNGV. The CDR3 totals 13 residues. V lost 5 bases, J lost 8 bases, and 13 bases lay in between. The CDR3 DNA sequence: TGTGCCAGCAGCGGCAGGGTGTTAGATGAGCAGTTCTTC. As protein: CASSGRVLDEQFF. Filled out from reference TRBV11-2 and TRBJ2-1, the complete variable domain reads EAGVAQSPRYKIIEKRQSVAFWCNPISGHATLYWYQQILGQGPKLLIQFQNNGVVDDSQLPKDRFSAERLKGVDSTLKIQPAKLEDSAVYLCASSGRVLDEQFFGPGTRLTVL.

This chain connects TRBV7-3 to TRBJ2-7; 12 bases align to TRBD1. CDR3 size: 15 residues. J was trimmed by 5 bases and V by 1 base; bases with no gene match: 3. Germline V gene sequence: CDR1 SGHTA, CDR2 FQGTGA. The CDR3 region has the DNA TGTGCCAGCAGCTTAAGGGGACAGGGGGCCCACGAGCAGTACTTC. This encodes CASSLRGQGAHEQYF. The entire variable domain, with the rest obtained from reference TRBV7-3 and TRBJ2-7, is as follows: GAGVSQTPSNKVTEKGKYVELRCDPISGHTALYWYRQSLGQGPEFLIYFQGTGAADDSGLPNDRFFAVRPEGSVSTLKIQRTERGDSAVYLCASSLRGQGAHEQYFGPGTRLTVT.

This chain uses TRBV10-1 with TRBJ2-3; no clear D. Per the germline V gene, CDR1 is WNHNN and CDR2 is SYGVQD (reference sequence). This CDR3 is 15 amino acids long. With 7 bases removed from V and 2 bases from J, the gap between germline ends came to 16 bases. CDR3 sequence (DNA): TGCGCCAGCACTCTAAGCTGGCAACTCACAGATACGCAGTATTTT. It specifies CASTLSWQLTDTQYF.

V usage is TRBV11-2 and J usage is TRBJ2-3; 14 bases are shared with TRBD2. There are 15 residues in the CDR3. Germline-derived CDR1 and CDR2 are SGHAT and FQNNGV. V lost 7 bases to trimming and J lost 5 bases; unmatched junction nucleotides: 5. The DNA for the CDR3 is TGTGCCAGCACCCCGGGACTAGCGGGAGAAGATACGCAGTATTTT. Translating gives CASTPGLAGEDTQYF.

The table lists this clonotype with many counts. The chain has TRBV6-5 and TRBJ2-2, with TRBD1 matching over 11 bases. The CDR3 runs to 17 residues. Losses at the gene ends were 0 bases for V and 4 bases for J; bases not matched to a gene: 4. From germline, CDR1 is MNHEY and CDR2 SVGAGI. The CDR3 loop is CASSYSQGTGGTGELFF. CDR3 sequence (DNA): TGTGCCAGCAGTTACTCTCAAGGGACAGGGGGCACCGGGGAGCTGTTTTTT.

This clonotype has just one count. The V call is TRBV20-1, the J call TRBJ1-3; the D gene is possibly TRBD1 (5 bases). This CDR3 region has 14 residues. Trimming removed 6 bases from V and 4 bases from J, with 16 bases in between. Germline values: CDR1 DFQATT, CDR2 SNEGSKA (reference sequence). The CDR3: CSAKHRGRGNTIYF. CDR3 sequence (DNA): TGCAGTGCAAAGCACCGGGGGAGGGGAAACACCATATATTTT.

CDR3 coding DNA: TGTGCCAGTCAAACCCGTGATGCTAGCAATCAGCCCCAGCATTTT. Its protein product is CASQTRDASNQPQHF. This chain uses TRBV19 with TRBJ1-5; D is ambiguous. V dropped 8 bases and J dropped 0 bases, with 14 bases sitting between them. CDR3 length equals 15 residues. Germline V lookup: CDR1 LNHDA, CDR2 SQIVND (reference sequence).

As concerns this clonotype: In this CDR3 the conserved last residue, phenylalanine or tryptophan, is missing, so a read error is likely. The chain uses TRBV6-9 and TRBJ2-5; D is possibly TRBD1 (5 bases). Trimming shortened V by 11 bases and J by 5 bases, and 15 bases separated the two germline ends. This CDR3 is built from 12 residues. Germline loops: CDR1 MNHGY, CDR2 SVAAGI. CDR3 bases: TGTGCCGGCGGACACCGGGCGGAGACCCAGTACCTC. Amino acid sequence: CAGGHRAETQYL.

The rearrangement joins TRBV24-1 to TRBJ1-1; maybe TRBD1 (6 bases). CDR1 is KGHDR and CDR2 is SFDVKD in the germline V gene. Trimming stripped 6 bases from V and 1 base from J, with 17 bases between. This CDR3 spans 16 amino acids. The CDR3 nucleotides read TGTGCCACCAGTCCTAGGGGGGGCGCGAGGAACACTGAAGCTTTCTTT. It is translated as CATSPRGGARNTEAFF.

A few counts support this clonotype. The chain has TRBV20-1 and TRBJ2-7; 9 bases line up with TRBD1. Germline V gives CDR1 DFQATT, CDR2 SNEGSKA (reference sequence). V was clipped by 4 bases and J by 4 bases; unmatched bases: 2. The CDR3 is 12 amino acids. The CDR3 reads CSATGQGYEQYF. For the CDR3, the DNA is TGCAGTGCTACCGGACAGGGGTACGAGCAGTACTTC.

This chain connects TRBV24-1 to TRBJ1-2, with 10 bases identical to TRBD1. The germline CDR1 and CDR2 sequences are KGHDR and SFDVKD. The trim removed 5 bases at V and 6 bases at J, leaving 2 bases unmatched. The CDR3 is made up of 13 amino acids. CDR3 sequence: CATSAGQGDGYTF. CDR3 in DNA: TGTGCCACCAGTGCAGGACAGGGGGATGGCTACACCTTC.

This chain links TRBV11-2 with TRBJ1-2; D remains unclear. V shed 5 bases and J shed 4 bases, with 8 bases lying between them. Germline CDR1 SGHAT, CDR2 FQNNGV. CDR3 length: 12 residues. The CDR3 loop is CASSQQAYGYTF. The CDR3 DNA follows: TGTGCCAGCAGCCAGCAAGCCTATGGCTACACCTTC.

This clonotype has a handful of counts. The chain recombines TRBV14 with TRBJ2-1, with a tentative D call TRBD2 (5 bases). The CDR3 length is 15 residues. With 1 base removed from V and 7 bases from J, the gap between germline ends came to 14 bases. CDR1 and CDR2 (germline): SGHDN, FVKESK. CDR3 loop: CASSQASGGGNEQFF. As DNA, the CDR3 is TGTGCCAGCAGCCAAGCCAGTGGAGGAGGAAATGAGCAGTTCTTC.

The chain links TRBV29-1 to TRBJ2-1, with a tentative D call TRBD2 (6 bases). With 6 bases removed from V and 1 base from J, the gap between germline ends came to 10 bases. Germline loops: CDR1 SQVTM, CDR2 ANQGSEA. This CDR3 region has 13 residues. As DNA, the CDR3 is TGCAGCGTACCGGGGGTGTCCTACAATGAGCAGTTCTTC. This translates into CSVPGVSYNEQFF.

The rearrangement joins TRBV12-3 or TRBV12-4 to TRBJ1-6, with a tentative D call TRBD1 (6 bases). The germline V and J ends were trimmed by 7 bases and 5 bases, with 27 bases remaining between them. This CDR3 contains 19 residues. CDR3 DNA sequence: TGTGCCAGCACCGACCTCGGCGAAGGGGCGGGACAACATAATTCACCCCTCCACTTT. Translation gives CASTDLGEGAGQHNSPLHF.

This chain connects TRBV2 to TRBJ2-7, with 8 bases matching TRBD1. The CDR3 spans 18 residues. Germline V gives CDR1 SNHLY, CDR2 FYNNEI. The junction had 16 bases not matched to a gene; V was cut back by 6 bases and J by 0 bases. This chain's CDR3 is CASSGLEEPGQASYEQYF. CDR3 nucleotide sequence: TGTGCCAGCAGCGGCTTAGAGGAACCGGGACAGGCCTCCTACGAGCAGTACTTC.